This entry lists 27 T cell receptor beta chains sequenced from one sample in a study of blood T cells in healthy people across ages. Primers used in a second PCR of about 6 to 12 cycles were a sample-barcoded 5' primer and a J-beta primer mix. One entry per CDR3 protein, called by TCRdb with MiXCR from the 5' RACE reads. The sample yields around 1,600,000 distinct CDR3 sequences, about 42% seen once. The specimen sequenced was blood. The receptors were sampled from a woman between 18 and 29 years old in good health.

The chain uses TRBV20-1 and TRBJ2-1, with 7 bases that match TRBD2. The J call is doubtful: the DNA matches TRBJ2-7 better. The CDR3 is 17 residues long. The germline V gene has CDR1 DFQATT and CDR2 SNEGSKA (reference sequence). The chain's CDR3 is CSAEGVGTIFSYNEQYF. The DNA for the CDR3 is TGCAGTGCCGAAGGGGTTGGGACTATCTTCTCCTACAATGAGCAGTACTTC.

The CDR3 here is CASSHIGASGYDEQYF. CDR3 coding DNA: TGCGCCAGCAGCCACATAGGCGCTAGCGGCTACGATGAGCAGTACTTC. The chain joins TRBV4-3 to TRBJ2-4; TRBD2 agrees at 7 bases. Trimming removed 3 bases from V and 13 bases from J; junction bases left unmatched: 18. Germline V gene lookup returns CDR1 LGHNA and CDR2 YSLEER. The CDR3 extends over 16 amino acids.

J is TRBJ1-1 and V is TRBV7-2; TRBD1 matches 10 bases. Germline V gene data show CDR1 as SGHTA and CDR2 as FQGNSA. The CDR3 is 15 residues long. The V segment lost 2 bases and the J segment 3 bases; nucleotides outside the gene matches: 3. CDR3 bases: TGTGCCAGCAGCTTATGGACAGGGGGAGACACTGAAGCTTTCTTT. Amino acids: CASSLWTGGDTEAFF.

The table lists this clonotype with a few counts. The chain links TRBV25-1 to TRBJ1-2; perhaps TRBD1 as D (6 bases). CDR1 is MGHDK, CDR2 SYGVNS, per germline. This CDR3 contains 13 residues. The V and J ends lost 6 bases and 4 bases respectively, with 12 bases between them. In DNA, the CDR3 is TGTGCCAGCAGGGGGGCAGGATCCTATGGCTACACCTTC. It encodes CASRGAGSYGYTF.

J is TRBJ2-7 and V is TRBV29-1; TRBD2 matches 14 bases. The CDR3 spans 14 residues. V was clipped by 7 bases and J by 2 bases; unmatched bases: 4. Germline V lookup: CDR1 SQVTM, CDR2 ANQGSEA. This chain's CDR3 is CSAGTSGGTYEQYF. CDR3 coding DNA: TGCAGCGCTGGGACTAGCGGGGGAACCTACGAGCAGTACTTC.

This clonotype has more than one count but fewer than ten. The chain uses TRBV6-5 and TRBJ1-2, with a tentative D call TRBD1 (5 bases). There are 16 residues in the CDR3. Germline CDR1 and CDR2: MNHEY and SVGAGI. V dropped 2 bases and J dropped 4 bases, with 17 bases sitting between them. The CDR3 here is CASSYRPWDGIYGYTF. The CDR3 DNA sequence: TGTGCCAGCAGTTACCGTCCCTGGGACGGGATCTATGGCTACACCTTC.

This sequence joins TRBV10-1 and TRBJ2-4; TRBD1 matches at 9 bases. The end of the DNA is better explained by TRBJ2-7, so the J call may be wrong. Germline V lookup: CDR1 WNHNN, CDR2 SYGVQD (reference sequence). The CDR3 spans 14 residues. The DNA for the CDR3 is TGCGCCAGCAGTGAGCGGACAGGGGTTGGCGAGCAGTACTTC. It codes for CASSERTGVGEQYF.

Points on this clonotype: Germline and junction disagree at one end, which may indicate a read error. The rearrangement links TRBV10-3 to TRBJ2-1; the D gene is possibly TRBD1 (5 bases). The V gene's germline CDR1 is ENHRY and CDR2 SYGVKD. CDR3 length: 14 amino acids. Written as DNA, the CDR3 is TGTACCATCAGTGGGGCGGTAGTCCCGGATGAGCAGTTCTTC. Its protein is CTISGAVVPDEQFF.

This clonotype has only a few counts. The chain couples TRBV12-3 or TRBV12-4 to TRBJ2-5; TRBD2 agrees at 11 bases. V shed 3 bases, J shed 11 bases, and the junction held 14 bases outside the gene matches. The CDR3 contains 16 residues. CDR3 DNA: TGTGCCAGCAGTTTCCAGCTAGCGGGAGGTCTGAATGAGCAGTACTTC. It translates to CASSFQLAGGLNEQYF.

This chain uses TRBV7-9 with TRBJ1-2; TRBD1 aligns across 10 bases. This CDR3 spans 16 amino acids. Germline V gene sequence: CDR1 SEHNR, CDR2 FQNEAQ (reference sequence). The V and J ends lost 5 bases and 1 base, in that order; junction bases with no gene match: 7. The CDR3 protein is CASSMHGTGVNYGYTF. CDR3 DNA: TGTGCCAGCAGCATGCACGGGACAGGGGTTAACTATGGCTACACCTTC.

This chain connects TRBV6-5 to TRBJ2-4; perhaps TRBD1 as D (6 bases). The CDR3 loop spans 15 amino acids. Trimming left V 8 bases short and J 0 bases short, with 14 bases between. CDR1 and CDR2 from the germline V gene are MNHEY and SVGAGI. The DNA of the CDR3 is TGTGCCAGCTCCCGGGACAACATAGCCAAAAACATTCAGTACTTC. Encoded protein: CASSRDNIAKNIQYF.

The rearrangement links TRBV3-1 to TRBJ2-3, with D possibly matching TRBD2 (6 bases). V was cut by 3 bases and J by 5 bases, with 12 bases left in between. The length of the CDR3 is 14 residues. CDR1 is LGHDT, CDR2 YNNKEL, per germline (reference sequence). The CDR3 sequence: CASSHGTSQDTQYF. The CDR3 bases are TGTGCCAGCAGCCACGGCACTAGCCAAGATACGCAGTATTTT.

As DNA, the CDR3 is TGTGCCAGCAGCGTAGCTGGGGCAATCTATGGCTACACCTTC. Translating gives CASSVAGAIYGYTF. The V and J genes are TRBV9 and TRBJ1-2; a weak D match, TRBD1 (5 bases). The CDR3 totals 14 residues. The germline CDR1 and CDR2 sequences are SGDLS and YYNGEE. V was pared by 0 bases and J by 4 bases, with 10 bases between.

The chain uses TRBV20-1 and TRBJ1-4, with D unresolved. The V end was cut by 1 base, the J end by 4 bases, with 7 bases between. The CDR3 covers 13 residues. Germline V gene data show CDR1 as DFQATT and CDR2 as SNEGSKA (reference sequence). The CDR3: CSARGRFNEKLFF. CDR3 bases: TGCAGTGCTAGAGGCAGATTTAATGAAAAACTGTTTTTT.

The rearrangement joins TRBV29-1 to TRBJ2-1; the match to TRBD2 covers 7 bases. Germline CDR1 SQVTM, CDR2 ANQGSEA. Trimming took 7 bases from V and 4 from J; bases not matched to a gene: 10. The CDR3 runs to 14 residues. CDR3 protein: CSAWRRENYNEQFF. CDR3 sequence (DNA): TGCAGCGCCTGGAGGCGGGAGAATTACAATGAGCAGTTCTTC.

The gene calls are TRBV4-3 and TRBJ2-3, with 14 positions matching TRBD2. Germline CDR1 and CDR2: LGHNA and YSLEER. Germline trimming cut 5 bases from V and 2 bases from J; bases unmatched to any gene: 6. The CDR3 has 17 residues. The CDR3 DNA follows: TGCGCCAGCAGCGGACTAGCGGGGGGCCTCTACACAGATACGCAGTATTTT. Amino acids: CASSGLAGGLYTDTQYF.

This chain links TRBV12-5 with TRBJ1-1; no reliable D call. The germline gives CDR1 LGHNT, CDR2 FRNRAP. V lost 3 bases and J 0 bases, leaving 20 bases between the germline ends. There are 18 residues in the CDR3. The chain's CDR3 is CASGFSVDREPMNTEAFF. In nucleotides, the CDR3 is TGTGCTAGTGGTTTTTCCGTAGACCGGGAACCGATGAACACTGAAGCTTTCTTT.

This clonotype has only a few counts. This chain connects TRBV7-9 to TRBJ2-7, with TRBD2 as a possible D gene (6 bases). V lost 1 base to trimming and J lost 3 bases, with 13 bases between them. CDR1 and CDR2 from the germline V gene are SEHNR and FQNEAQ (reference sequence). This CDR3 spans 15 amino acids. The CDR3 DNA reads TGTGCCAGCAGCTTAGACTTCGGGAGTCTCTACGAGCAGTACTTC. Its protein is CASSLDFGSLYEQYF.

This clonotype was recorded only once. The V and J genes are TRBV27 and TRBJ2-5; D is possibly TRBD1 or TRBD2 (5 bases each). Trimming stripped 4 bases from V and 11 bases from J, with 26 bases between. The CDR3 totals 16 residues. The germline gives CDR1 MNHEY, CDR2 SMNVEV (reference sequence). CDR3 in amino acids: CASSSWGPPRPNEQYF. The CDR3 DNA is TGTGCCAGCAGTTCCTGGGGACCACCCAGACCTAATGAGCAGTACTTC.

In the case of this clonotype: Germline and junction disagree at one end, which may indicate a read error. This chain links TRBV27 with TRBJ2-7; possible D gene TRBD2, 5 bases. This CDR3 has 15 residues. CDR1 is MNHEY, CDR2 SMNVEV, per germline (reference sequence). For the CDR3, the DNA is TGTGTCAGCAGTTTAAGCCTAGCCCACACCTACGAGCAGTACTTC. Translating gives CVSSLSLAHTYEQYF.

V and J are TRBV29-1 and TRBJ2-7; possible D gene TRBD1, 6 bases. V was trimmed by 0 bases and J by 0 bases, leaving 15 bases between them. The CDR3 runs 16 residues. Germline CDR1 and CDR2: SQVTM and ANQGSEA. CDR3 DNA sequence: TGCAGCGTTGAAGATCACGCAGGGGAACCCTCCTACGAGCAGTACTTC. This gives the protein CSVEDHAGEPSYEQYF.

V and J are TRBV29-1 and TRBJ1-2; possibly TRBD1 for D (5 bases). V was cut by 6 bases and J by 5 bases, with 19 bases left in between. The length of the CDR3 is 14 residues. CDR1 and CDR2 (germline): SQVTM, ANQGSEA. CDR3 sequence: CSVGPRGTRYGYTF. The CDR3 DNA is TGCAGCGTCGGGCCGAGAGGGACTCGTTATGGCTACACCTTC.

V and J are TRBV5-5 and TRBJ1-1, with D unresolved. The CDR3 has 13 amino acids. V lost 0 bases and J 5 bases, leaving 8 bases between the germline ends. From germline, CDR1 is SGHKS and CDR2 YYEKEE (reference sequence). CDR3 in amino acids: CASSLDERTEAFF. In DNA, the CDR3 is TGTGCCAGCAGCTTGGACGAAAGGACTGAAGCTTTCTTT.

In this sample, this clonotype turned up a few times. In DNA, the CDR3 is TGTGCCAGCAGCTTATATTACCGACAGGGGATACAAGAGACCCAGTACTTC. It translates to CASSLYYRQGIQETQYF. The chain couples TRBV7-2 to TRBJ2-5; 8 bases line up with TRBD1. From germline, CDR1 is SGHTA and CDR2 FQGNSA. V was pared by 2 bases and J by 2 bases, with 10 bases of the junction left unmatched. CDR3 length: 17 amino acids.

CDR3 sequence reads: CASSLELGGAEQYF. CDR3 coding DNA: TGTGCCAGCAGTTTGGAACTAGGGGGAGCCGAGCAGTACTTC. V is TRBV12-3 or TRBV12-4 and J is TRBJ2-7, with TRBD1 as a possible D gene (6 bases). V was trimmed by 3 bases and J by 6 bases, leaving 15 bases between them. The CDR3 length is 14 residues.

The gene calls are TRBV4-1 and TRBJ2-1; TRBD2 agrees at 9 bases. Trimming took 3 bases from V and 0 from J; bases not matched to a gene: 18. CDR3 length equals 21 residues. Germline V gives CDR1 MGHRA, CDR2 YSYEKL. For the CDR3, the DNA is TGCGCCAGCAGCCAGGCACAGACGGGACTAGCCTATCGTAGCTCCTACAATGAGCAGTTCTTC. It is translated as CASSQAQTGLAYRSSYNEQFF.

The table lists this clonotype with a count of one. The CDR3 spells CASSKPGCGQGDRETQYF. The CDR3 nucleotides are TGTGCCAGCAGCAAACCTGGGTGTGGGCAGGGAGACAGGGAGACCCAGTACTTC. This chain uses TRBV11-2 with TRBJ2-5; D possibly corresponds to TRBD1 (6 bases). The CDR3 has 18 amino acids. V dropped 5 bases and J dropped 5 bases, with 27 bases sitting between them. Germline CDR1 reads SGHAT; CDR2 reads FQNNGV.